The clone carrying this TCR beta chain was seen only a few times. The data were taken from a study of CD8+ T cells in alopecia areata. The germline V gene encodes CDR1 ENHRY and CDR2 SYGVKD. The CDR3 loop spans 14 amino acids. The J segment lost 7 bases and the V segment lost 4 bases, leaving 9 bases of the junction unmatched. RNA extraction and reverse transcription yielded cDNA as sequencing template. Here immunoSEQ multiplex PCR was the method, and the copy in TCRdb shows in-frame clones only, minus some. The table includes some 170,000 clones, around 50% detected once. The sequence was obtained from a human donor with alopecia areata. The sample in question was CD4+ T cells sorted from blood, obtained at week 0. The chain employs TRBV10-3 and TRBJ1-2; 7 positions agree with TRBD1. The CDR3 is CAISATGVEGGYTF. The DNA for the CDR3 is TGTGCCATCAGTGCCACAGGGGTGGAGGGTGGCTACACCTTC.